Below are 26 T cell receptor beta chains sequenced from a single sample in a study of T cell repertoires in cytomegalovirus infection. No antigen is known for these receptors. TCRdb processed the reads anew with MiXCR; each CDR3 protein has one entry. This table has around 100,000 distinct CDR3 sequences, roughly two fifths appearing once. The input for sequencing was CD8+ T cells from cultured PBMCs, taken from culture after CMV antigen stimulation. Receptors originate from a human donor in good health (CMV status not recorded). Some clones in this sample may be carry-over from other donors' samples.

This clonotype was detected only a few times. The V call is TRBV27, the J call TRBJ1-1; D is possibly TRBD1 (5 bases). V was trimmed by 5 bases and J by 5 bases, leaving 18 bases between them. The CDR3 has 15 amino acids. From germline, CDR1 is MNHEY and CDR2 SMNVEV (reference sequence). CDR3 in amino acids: CASSTTGGGWTEAFF. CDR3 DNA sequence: TGTGCCAGCAGTACCACTGGGGGAGGGTGGACTGAAGCTTTCTTT.

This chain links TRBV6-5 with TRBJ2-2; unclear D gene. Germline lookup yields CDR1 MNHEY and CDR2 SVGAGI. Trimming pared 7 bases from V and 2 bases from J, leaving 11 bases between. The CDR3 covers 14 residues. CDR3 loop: CASNRDLNTGELFF. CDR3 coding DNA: TGTGCCAGCAACCGCGACTTAAACACCGGGGAGCTGTTTTTT.

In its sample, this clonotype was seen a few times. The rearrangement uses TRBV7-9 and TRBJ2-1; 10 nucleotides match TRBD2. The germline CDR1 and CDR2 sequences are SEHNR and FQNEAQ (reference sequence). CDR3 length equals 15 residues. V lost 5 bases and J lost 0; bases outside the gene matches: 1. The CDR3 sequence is CASSPSGGSYNEQFF. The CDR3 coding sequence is TGTGCCAGCAGCCCTAGCGGGGGCTCCTACAATGAGCAGTTCTTC.

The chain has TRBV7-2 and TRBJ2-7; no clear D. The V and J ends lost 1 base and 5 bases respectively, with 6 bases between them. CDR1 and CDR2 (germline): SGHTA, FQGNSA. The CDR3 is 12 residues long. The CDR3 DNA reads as TGTGCCAGCAGCTTAGTTGGGAACGAGCAGTACTTC. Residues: CASSLVGNEQYF.

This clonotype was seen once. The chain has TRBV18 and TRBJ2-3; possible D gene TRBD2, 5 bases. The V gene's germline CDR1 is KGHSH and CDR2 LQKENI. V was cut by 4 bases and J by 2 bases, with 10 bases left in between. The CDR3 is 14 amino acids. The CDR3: CASSRGLYTDTQYF. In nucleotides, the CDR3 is TGTGCCAGCTCACGAGGACTCTACACAGATACGCAGTATTTT. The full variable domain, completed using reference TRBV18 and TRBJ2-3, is NAGVMQNPRHLVRRRGQEARLRCSPMKGHSHVYWYRQLPEEGLKFMVYLQKENIIDESGMPKERFSAEFPKEGPSILRIQQVVRGDSAAYFCASSRGLYTDTQYFGPGTRLTVL.

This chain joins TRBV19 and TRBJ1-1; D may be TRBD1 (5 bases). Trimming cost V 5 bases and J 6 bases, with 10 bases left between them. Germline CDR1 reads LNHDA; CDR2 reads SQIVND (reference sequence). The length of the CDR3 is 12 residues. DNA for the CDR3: TGTGCCAGTAGTCAGGGACTCTCTGAAGCTTTCTTT. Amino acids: CASSQGLSEAFF.

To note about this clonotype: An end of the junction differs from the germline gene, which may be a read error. CDR3 sequence: CSVASPRLNVQFF. CDR3 nucleotides: TGCAGCGTTGCGTCCCCACGTCTCAATGTGCAGTTCTTC. The chain combines TRBV29-1 with TRBJ2-1, with D unresolved. The length of the CDR3 is 13 residues. From germline, CDR1 is SQVTM and CDR2 ANQGSEA.

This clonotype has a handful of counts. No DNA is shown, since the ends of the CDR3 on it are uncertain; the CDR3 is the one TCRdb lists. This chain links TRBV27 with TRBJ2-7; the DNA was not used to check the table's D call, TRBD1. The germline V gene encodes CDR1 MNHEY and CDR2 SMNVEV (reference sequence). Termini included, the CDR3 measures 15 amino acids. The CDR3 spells CASSTSTGYAYEQYF.

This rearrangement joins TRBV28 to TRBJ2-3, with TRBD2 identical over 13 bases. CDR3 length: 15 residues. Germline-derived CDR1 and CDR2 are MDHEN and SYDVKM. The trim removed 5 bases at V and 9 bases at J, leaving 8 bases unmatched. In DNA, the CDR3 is TGTGCCAGCAGTCGGACTAGCGGGGGCATTGAAACGCAGTATTTT. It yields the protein CASSRTSGGIETQYF.

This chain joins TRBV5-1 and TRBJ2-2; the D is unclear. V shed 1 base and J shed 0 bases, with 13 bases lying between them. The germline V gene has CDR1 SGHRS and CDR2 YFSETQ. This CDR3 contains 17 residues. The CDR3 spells CASSLSVGLANTGELFF. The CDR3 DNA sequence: TGCGCCAGCAGCTTGTCGGTAGGCCTCGCGAACACCGGGGAGCTGTTTTTT.

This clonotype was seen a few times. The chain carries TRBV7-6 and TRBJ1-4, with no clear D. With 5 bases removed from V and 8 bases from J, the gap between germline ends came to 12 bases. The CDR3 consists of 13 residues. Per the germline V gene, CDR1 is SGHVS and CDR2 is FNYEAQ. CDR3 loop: CASSPLGEEKLFF. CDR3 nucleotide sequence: TGTGCCAGCAGCCCCCTCGGCGAGGAAAAACTGTTTTTT.

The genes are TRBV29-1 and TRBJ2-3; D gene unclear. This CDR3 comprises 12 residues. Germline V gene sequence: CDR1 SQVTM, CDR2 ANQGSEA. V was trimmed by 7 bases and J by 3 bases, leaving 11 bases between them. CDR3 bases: TGCAGCGCCTCGGATGGTACAGATACGCAGTATTTT. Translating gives CSASDGTDTQYF.

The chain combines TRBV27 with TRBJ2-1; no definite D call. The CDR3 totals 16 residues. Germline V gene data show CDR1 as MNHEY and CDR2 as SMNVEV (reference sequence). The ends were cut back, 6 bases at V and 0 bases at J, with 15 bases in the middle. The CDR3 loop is CASRPWVPSSYNEQFF. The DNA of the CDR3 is TGTGCCAGCAGACCATGGGTCCCGAGCTCCTACAATGAGCAGTTCTTC.

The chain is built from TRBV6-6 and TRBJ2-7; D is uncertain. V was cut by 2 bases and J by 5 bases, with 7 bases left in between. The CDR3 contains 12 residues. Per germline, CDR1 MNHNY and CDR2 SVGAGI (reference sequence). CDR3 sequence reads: CASSYLPNEQYF. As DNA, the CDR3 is TGTGCCAGCAGTTACCTGCCGAACGAGCAGTACTTC.

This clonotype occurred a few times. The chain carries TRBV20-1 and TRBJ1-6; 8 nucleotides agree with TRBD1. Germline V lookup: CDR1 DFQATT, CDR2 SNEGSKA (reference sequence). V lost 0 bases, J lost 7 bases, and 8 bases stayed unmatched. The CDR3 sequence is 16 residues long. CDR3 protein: CSARDRRGLGNSPLHF. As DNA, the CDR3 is TGCAGTGCTAGAGATCGCAGGGGGCTCGGAAATTCACCCCTCCACTTT.

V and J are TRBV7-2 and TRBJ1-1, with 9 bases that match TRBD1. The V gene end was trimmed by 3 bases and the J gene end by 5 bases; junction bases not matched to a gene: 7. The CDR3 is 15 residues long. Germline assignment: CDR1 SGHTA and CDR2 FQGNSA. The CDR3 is CASSFPTGGYTEAFF. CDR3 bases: TGTGCCAGCAGCTTCCCGACAGGGGGATATACTGAAGCTTTCTTT.

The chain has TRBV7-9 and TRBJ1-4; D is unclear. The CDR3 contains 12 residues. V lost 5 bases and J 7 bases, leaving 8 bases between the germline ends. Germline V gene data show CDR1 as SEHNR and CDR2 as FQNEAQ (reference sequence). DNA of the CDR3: TGTGCCAGCAGCCCGGGTGGTGAAAAACTGTTTTTT. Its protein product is CASSPGGEKLFF.

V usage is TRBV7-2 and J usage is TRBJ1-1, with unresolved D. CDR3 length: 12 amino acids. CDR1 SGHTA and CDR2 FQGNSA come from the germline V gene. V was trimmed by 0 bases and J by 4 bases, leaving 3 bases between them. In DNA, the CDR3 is TGTGCCAGCAGCTTAGCGGCCACTGAAGCTTTCTTT. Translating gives CASSLAATEAFF.

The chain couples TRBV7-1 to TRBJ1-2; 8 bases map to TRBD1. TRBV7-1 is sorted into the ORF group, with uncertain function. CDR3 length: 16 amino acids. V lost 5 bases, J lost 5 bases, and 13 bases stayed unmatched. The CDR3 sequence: CASSPYSTGEGYGYTF. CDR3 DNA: TGTGCCAGCAGCCCATACTCGACAGGGGAGGGGTATGGCTACACCTTC.

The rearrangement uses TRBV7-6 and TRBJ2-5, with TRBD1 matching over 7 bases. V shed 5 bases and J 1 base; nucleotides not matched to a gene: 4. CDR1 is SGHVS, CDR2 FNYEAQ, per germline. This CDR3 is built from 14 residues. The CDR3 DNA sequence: TGTGCCAGCAGCATCCCAGGGGGCCAAGAGACCCAGTACTTC. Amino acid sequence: CASSIPGGQETQYF. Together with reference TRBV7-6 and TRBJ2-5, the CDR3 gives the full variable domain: GAGVSQSPRYKVTKRGQDVALRCDPISGHVSLYWYRQALGQGPEFLTYFNYEAQQDKSGLPNDRFSAERPEGSISTLTIQRTEQRDSAMYRCASSIPGGQETQYFGPGTRLLVL.

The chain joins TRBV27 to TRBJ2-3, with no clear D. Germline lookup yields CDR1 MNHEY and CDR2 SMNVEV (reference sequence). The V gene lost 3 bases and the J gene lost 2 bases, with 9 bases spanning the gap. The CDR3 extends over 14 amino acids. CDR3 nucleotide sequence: TGTGCCAGCAGTTTTGGCTCCTCCACAGATACGCAGTATTTT. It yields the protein CASSFGSSTDTQYF.

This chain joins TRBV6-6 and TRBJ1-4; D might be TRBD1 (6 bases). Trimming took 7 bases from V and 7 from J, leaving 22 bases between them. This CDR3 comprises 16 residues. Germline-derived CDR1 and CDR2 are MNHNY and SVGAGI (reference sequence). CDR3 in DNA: TGTGCCAGCATTCGGGCCACGGGGGGGGCTTCTGAAAAACTGTTTTTT. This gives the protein CASIRATGGASEKLFF.

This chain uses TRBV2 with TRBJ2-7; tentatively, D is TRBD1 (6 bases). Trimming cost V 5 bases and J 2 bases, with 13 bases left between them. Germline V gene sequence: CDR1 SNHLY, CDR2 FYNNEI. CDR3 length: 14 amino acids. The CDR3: CASSTRDTTYEQYF. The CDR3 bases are TGTGCCAGCAGTACCCGGGACACTACCTACGAGCAGTACTTC.

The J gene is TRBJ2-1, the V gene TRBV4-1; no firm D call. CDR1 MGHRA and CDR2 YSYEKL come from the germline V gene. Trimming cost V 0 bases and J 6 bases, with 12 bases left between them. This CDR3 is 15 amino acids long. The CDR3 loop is CASSQDPNGRNEQFF. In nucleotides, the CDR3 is TGCGCCAGCAGCCAAGATCCCAATGGGCGCAATGAGCAGTTCTTC.

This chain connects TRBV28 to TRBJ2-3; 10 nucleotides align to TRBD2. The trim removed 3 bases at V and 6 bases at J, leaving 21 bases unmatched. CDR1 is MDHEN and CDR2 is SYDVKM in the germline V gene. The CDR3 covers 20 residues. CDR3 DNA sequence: TGTGCCAGCAGTTTTTTCCCAGGTAGCGGGGGGAATATTTTATCGGATACGCAGTATTTT. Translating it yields CASSFFPGSGGNILSDTQYF.

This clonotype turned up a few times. Written as DNA, the CDR3 is TGTGCCAGCAGCTCCCCCGGGACAGGGAACTACGAGCAGTACTTC. This codes for CASSSPGTGNYEQYF. This sequence joins TRBV7-6 and TRBJ2-7, with 9 nucleotides matching TRBD1. Germline CDR1 reads SGHVS; CDR2 reads FNYEAQ. The CDR3 spans 15 residues. The V gene end was trimmed by 4 bases and the J gene end by 3 bases; junction bases not matched to a gene: 7.